The 32 T cell receptor beta chains below come from one sample, sequenced in a study of T and B cells in COVID-19 patients. TRB rearrangements were amplified by multiplex PCR with BIOMED2 TRB-A/B primers. TCRdb reprocessed the multiplex PCR reads via MiXCR and lists one record per CDR3 protein. In the table there are over 10,000 distinct CDR3 sequences, approximately 31% of which are singletons. Each TRB amplification used roughly 230-550 ng of genomic DNA from blood. The sequenced material came from blood. The source is a human donor who had recovered from COVID-19.

This clonotype was seen a few times. The V call is TRBV10-3, the J call TRBJ2-2; TRBD1 aligns across 8 bases. V was pared by 3 bases and J by 6 bases, with 0 bases of the junction left unmatched. CDR1 is ENHRY, CDR2 SYGVKD, per germline. This CDR3 contains 13 residues. CDR3 residues: CAISDRGPGELFF. In nucleotides, the CDR3 is TGTGCCATCAGTGACAGGGGGCCCGGGGAGCTGTTTTTT.

As for this clonotype: Just one base apart from a much larger clone, this may be a read error. This chain links TRBV19 with TRBJ2-7; maybe TRBD2 (6 bases). Trimming shortened V by 9 bases and J by 3 bases, and 24 bases separated the two germline ends. In germline, CDR1 is LNHDA, CDR2 SQIVND (reference sequence). This CDR3 contains 16 residues. The CDR3 sequence: CASSISSEGLNYEQYF. CDR3 in DNA: TGTGCCAGCAGCATCTCGAGCGAGGGACTCAACTACGAGCAGTACTTC.

The chain couples TRBV5-1 to TRBJ1-2; D not resolved. Germline CDR1 reads SGHRS; CDR2 reads YFSETQ. The CDR3 is 15 residues long. Trimming took off 5 bases at V and 7 bases at J, with 21 bases between the two ends. The CDR3 DNA follows: TGCGCCAGCAGAGTTGGCCACCCGGTCGGGCTTGGCTACACCTTC. It codes for CASRVGHPVGLGYTF. Drawing the rest from reference TRBV5-1 and TRBJ1-2, the complete variable domain is KAGVTQTPRYLIKTRGQQVTLSCSPISGHRSVSWYQQTPGQGLQFLFEYFSETQRNKGNFPGRFSGRQFSNSRSEMNVSTLELGDSALYLCASRVGHPVGLGYTFGSGTRLTVV.

This chain links TRBV28 with TRBJ2-5; no firm D call. Germline V CDR1 and CDR2: MDHEN, SYDVKM. Between the trimmed V and J ends, which lost 10 bases and 6 bases, there was a span of 21 bases. The CDR3 spans 14 residues. The CDR3 region is CAIRALAERKTQYF. Here the CDR3 DNA reads TGTGCCATTAGGGCCTTGGCTGAAAGAAAGACCCAGTACTTC. The complete variable domain, with remaining parts taken from reference TRBV28 and TRBJ2-5, reads DVKVTQSSRYLVKRTGEKVFLECVQDMDHENMFWYRQDPGLGLRLIYFSYDVKMKEKGDIPEGYSVSREKKERFSLILESASTNQTSMYLCAIRALAERKTQYFGPGTRLLVL.

The chain recombines TRBV12-3 or TRBV12-4 with TRBJ2-7, with D perhaps TRBD2 (8 bases). Trimming removed 6 bases at V and 7 bases at J, with 28 bases between. This CDR3 is 17 amino acids long. The CDR3 DNA reads as TGTGCCAGCAGCCCAGGGGGGTACGGTACGGGAGGGGAAGAGCAGTACGTC. It translates to CASSPGGYGTGGEEQYV.

This clonotype is classed as medium-sized (0.01 to 0.1%). V and J are TRBV29-1 and TRBJ2-7, with D unresolved. Germline V gives CDR1 SQVTM, CDR2 ANQGSEA. The V end lost 4 bases, the J end lost 1 base, and 8 bases lay between the germline ends. The length of the CDR3 is 12 residues. The CDR3 reads CSVVKDSYEQYF. CDR3 DNA: TGCAGCGTTGTAAAGGATTCCTACGAGCAGTACTTC.

This clonotype has a handful of counts. The chain is built from TRBV6-5 and TRBJ2-5; unclear D gene. The CDR3 sequence is 13 residues long. Trimming removed 0 bases from V and 2 bases from J, with 4 bases in between. Per the germline V gene, CDR1 is MNHEY and CDR2 is SVGAGI. The CDR3 loop reads CASSYSRQETQYF. The CDR3, as DNA: TGTGCCAGCAGTTACTCTAGACAAGAGACCCAGTACTTC.

This rearrangement joins TRBV7-6 to TRBJ1-6, with D unresolved. CDR3 length: 16 residues. The germline gives CDR1 SGHVS, CDR2 FNYEAQ. Trimming cost V 2 bases and J 4 bases, with 12 bases left between them. In DNA form, the CDR3 reads TGTGCCAGCAGCTTACGAGAAGTCCCATATAATTCACCCCTCCACTTT. It codes for CASSLREVPYNSPLHF.

The chain links TRBV24-1 to TRBJ2-5; D assignment may be TRBD1 or TRBD2 (6 bases each). This CDR3 has 15 residues. Germline lookup yields CDR1 KGHDR and CDR2 SFDVKD. V was pared by 5 bases and J by 3 bases, with 15 bases between. CDR3 DNA: TGTGCCACCAGTGGGAATCAAGGGGGGAAAGAGACCCAGTACTTC. Its protein product is CATSGNQGGKETQYF.

This clonotype has more than one count but fewer than ten. The chain is built from TRBV5-6 and TRBJ2-1; 8 bases align to TRBD2. J gave up 4 bases and V 0 bases, and 3 bases lay outside the gene matches. This CDR3 has 15 amino acids. The germline CDR1 and CDR2 sequences are SGHDT and YYEEEE. Here the CDR3 DNA reads TGTGCCAGCAGCTTGGTTCAGCGGGAGTACAATGAGCAGTTCTTC. Translated: CASSLVQREYNEQFF.

The rearrangement uses TRBV12-3 or TRBV12-4 and TRBJ2-3, with 12 bases lining up with TRBD1. The CDR3 is 16 amino acids. V lost 3 bases to trimming and J lost 4 bases; unmatched junction nucleotides: 5. Here the CDR3 reads CASSFWDRGQPDTQYF. The CDR3 coding sequence is TGTGCCAGCAGTTTCTGGGACAGGGGGCAGCCAGATACGCAGTATTTT.

Comments on this clonotype: This sequence may be a read error, since a much larger clone differs from it by one base. This chain joins TRBV27 and TRBJ1-6, with D unclear. V lost 6 bases and J 11 bases, leaving 17 bases between the germline ends. Per germline, CDR1 MNHEY and CDR2 SMNVEV (reference sequence). The CDR3 spans 14 residues. The CDR3 DNA is TGTGCCAGCAGACTCTTCCGGGGAGATACACCCCTCCACTTT. Translating gives CASRLFRGDTPLHF.

This CDR3 is CASSPRLAEAFF. CDR3 nucleotides: TGTGCCAGCTCACCAAGGTTGGCTGAAGCTTTCTTT. The V call is TRBV18, the J call TRBJ1-1, with D unclear. V dropped 2 bases and J dropped 6 bases, with 7 bases sitting between them. CDR1 is KGHSH, CDR2 LQKENI, per germline. The CDR3 has 12 amino acids.

This clonotype is judged medium-sized. This chain joins TRBV6-5 and TRBJ2-1; 9 positions match TRBD1. V was pared by 6 bases and J by 7 bases, with 7 bases of the junction left unmatched. From germline, CDR1 is MNHEY and CDR2 SVGAGI. CDR3 length: 14 amino acids. In DNA, the CDR3 is TGTGCCAGCAGCCCGGGACAGGGTGCAAATGAGCAGTTCTTC. Encoded protein: CASSPGQGANEQFF.

In this sample, this clonotype turned up a few times. The chain recombines TRBV7-6 with TRBJ2-3; D perhaps matches TRBD2 (5 bases). Trimming took 0 bases from V and 2 from J, leaving 9 bases between them. The CDR3 has 15 amino acids. Germline CDR1 SGHVS, CDR2 FNYEAQ. The CDR3 region has the DNA TGTGCCAGCAGCTTAGCGCCCGGGGTCACAGATACGCAGTATTTT. Protein product: CASSLAPGVTDTQYF.

Ten or more counts support this clonotype. The genes are TRBV19 and TRBJ1-1; TRBD1 might be the D (6 bases). CDR3 size: 14 residues. Germline CDR1 reads LNHDA; CDR2 reads SQIVND (reference sequence). Trimming took off 8 bases at V and 5 bases at J, with 18 bases between the two ends. In nucleotides, the CDR3 is TGTGCCAGTGTCAGAGAGGGCAGGGGAACTGAAGCTTTCTTT. Its translation is CASVREGRGTEAFF.

The CDR3, as DNA: TGTGCCAGCAGTCGACTGCAAGCGAACACCGGGGAGCTGTTTTTT. Its protein product is CASSRLQANTGELFF. The V gene is TRBV28, the J gene TRBJ2-2; no clear D. Germline assignment: CDR1 MDHEN and CDR2 SYDVKM. CDR3 length: 15 residues. Trimming cost V 5 bases and J 0 bases, with 10 bases left between them.

This sequence joins TRBV6-1 and TRBJ2-3; possible D gene TRBD2, 6 bases. The germline V gene encodes CDR1 MNHNS and CDR2 SASEGT. The CDR3 extends over 15 amino acids. V lost 6 bases and J lost 5, with 18 bases in between. The CDR3 DNA is TGTGCCAGCAGCGAAACCCCCGGGGGAGGAGATACGCAGTATTTT. Translating it yields CASSETPGGGDTQYF.

This clonotype was seen repeatedly, ten times or more. The chain's CDR3 is CASSKRTSGRSSSYEQYV. The CDR3 region has the DNA TGTGCCAGCAGTAAGCGGACTAGCGGGAGGTCGAGCTCCTACGAGCAGTACGTC. The chain combines TRBV5-5 with TRBJ2-7, with 14 positions matching TRBD2. V lost 5 bases, J lost 0 bases, and 10 bases stayed unmatched. The CDR3 runs 18 residues. In germline, CDR1 is SGHKS, CDR2 YYEKEE (reference sequence).

This chain joins TRBV19 and TRBJ1-1; TRBD1 might be the D (6 bases). V was clipped by 9 bases and J by 0 bases, with 29 bases between them. CDR1 and CDR2 (germline): LNHDA, SQIVND (reference sequence). The CDR3 length is 19 residues. As DNA, the CDR3 is TGTGCCAGCAGATACCGGGCCTTACAGTCGGGACATTTGAACACTGAAGCTTTCTTT. Encoded protein: CASRYRALQSGHLNTEAFF.

CDR3 residues: CASSYGTITNTIYF. For the CDR3, the DNA is TGTGCCAGCAGTTACGGGACAATCACAAACACCATATATTTT. The V gene is TRBV6-6, the J gene TRBJ1-3; tentative D call: TRBD1 (6 bases). The V end lost 2 bases, the J end lost 6 bases, and 11 bases lay between the germline ends. The CDR3 runs to 14 residues. The germline gives CDR1 MNHNY, CDR2 SVGAGI (reference sequence).

This clonotype appeared a single time. V is TRBV24-1 and J is TRBJ2-1; the match to TRBD1 covers 9 bases. This CDR3 comprises 18 residues. CDR1 and CDR2 (germline): KGHDR, SFDVKD. J gave up 0 bases and V 1 base, and 6 bases lay outside the gene matches. The CDR3 spells CATSDFTGGAYSYNEQFF. For the CDR3, the DNA is TGTGCCACCAGTGATTTTACAGGGGGCGCCTACTCCTACAATGAGCAGTTCTTC.

This clonotype counts as medium-sized. V and J are TRBV12-3 or TRBV12-4 and TRBJ2-3, with 9 bases that match TRBD2. Germline trimming cut 4 bases from V and 4 bases from J; bases unmatched to any gene: 9. This CDR3 spans 16 amino acids. CDR3 in amino acids: CASSSGAGGWADTQYF. Here the CDR3 DNA reads TGTGCCAGCAGTTCCGGCGCGGGAGGGTGGGCAGATACGCAGTATTTT.

This clonotype is categorized as large. The rearrangement joins TRBV12-3 or TRBV12-4 to TRBJ2-1; 9 nucleotides align to TRBD2. The CDR3 runs 14 residues. V trimming: 3 bases; J trimming: 7 bases; junction bases outside the gene matches: 4. The CDR3 reads CASSFGTSWNEQFF. The DNA for the CDR3 is TGTGCCAGCAGTTTTGGGACTAGCTGGAATGAGCAGTTCTTC.

This clonotype was observed a few times. The chain is built from TRBV12-3 or TRBV12-4 and TRBJ2-3; 9 bases are shared with TRBD2. This CDR3 region has 14 residues. V lost 4 bases to trimming and J lost 3 bases; unmatched junction nucleotides: 2. The CDR3, as DNA: TGTGCCAGCAGTTATGGACTAGCGACAGATACGCAGTATTTT. Residues: CASSYGLATDTQYF.

The chain has TRBV20-1 and TRBJ2-3; 8 bases align to TRBD2. Looked up from germline, CDR1 is DFQATT and CDR2 is SNEGSKA (reference sequence). J lost 9 bases, V lost 5 bases, and 22 bases had no gene match. The CDR3 runs to 17 residues. The CDR3 spells CSASPNRGGRIAGTQYF. The CDR3 region has the DNA TGCAGTGCTTCTCCTAATAGGGGCGGGAGGATTGCCGGGACGCAGTATTTT.

The chain employs TRBV5-4 and TRBJ2-3; 7 bases match TRBD2. J lost 2 bases, V lost 2 bases, and 8 bases had no gene match. Germline V lookup: CDR1 SGHNT, CDR2 YYREEE (reference sequence). The CDR3 is 16 residues long. The CDR3 is CASSFGLADNTDTQYF. DNA of the CDR3: TGTGCCAGCAGCTTTGGCCTAGCGGACAACACAGATACGCAGTATTTT.

This clonotype rates as medium-sized (0.01 to 0.1%). The chain has TRBV11-3 and TRBJ2-7, with D unresolved. V gave up 0 bases and J gave up 6 bases, with 21 bases separating them. The V gene's germline CDR1 is SGHNT and CDR2 YENEEA. The CDR3 covers 17 residues. The CDR3 DNA is TGTGCCAGCAGCTTAGATCTCGGAGTCCGTCAAACTACCGAGCAGTACGTC. It translates to CASSLDLGVRQTTEQYV.

The J gene is TRBJ1-3, the V gene TRBV12-3 or TRBV12-4; 7 bases agree with TRBD1. Trimming cost V 6 bases and J 3 bases; bases outside gene matches: 2. The CDR3 totals 13 residues. CDR3 loop: CASSTGVGNTIYF. The CDR3 bases are TGTGCCAGCAGCACAGGGGTTGGAAACACCATATATTTT.

As for this clonotype: The junction does not match germline at one end; this may be a read error. The chain recombines TRBV4-2 with TRBJ2-1; D remains ambiguous. Germline V gene sequence: CDR1 LGHNA, CDR2 YNFKEQ. This CDR3 is 13 amino acids long. CDR3 in amino acids: CASSQDRRAVEIF. CDR3 sequence (DNA): TGTGCCAGCAGCCAAGATAGAAGGGCCGTGGAGATCTTC.

The chain combines TRBV7-9 with TRBJ1-6; the D gene is possibly TRBD1 (6 bases). The CDR3 spans 14 residues. Germline V gene sequence: CDR1 SEHNR, CDR2 FQNEAQ (reference sequence). The V and J ends lost 8 bases and 8 bases respectively, with 16 bases between them. The CDR3, as DNA: TGTGCCAGCCCCGAGGAGGAGGGGGATTCACCCCTCCACTTT. Its protein product is CASPEEEGDSPLHF.

This clonotype is labeled medium-sized. The chain has TRBV19 and TRBJ2-2, with 9 positions matching TRBD2. The junction had 9 bases not matched to a gene; V was cut back by 5 bases and J by 5 bases. The CDR3 extends over 16 amino acids. From germline, CDR1 is LNHDA and CDR2 SQIVND (reference sequence). The DNA of the CDR3 is TGTGCCAGTAGTTCCTGGGGACTAGCTGGGACCGGGGAGCTGTTTTTT. Protein product: CASSSWGLAGTGELFF.